This TCR beta chain came from a study of T cells after yellow fever vaccination. The V end was cut by 3 bases, the J end by 3 bases, with 19 bases between. CDR1 and CDR2 (germline): SGDLS, YYNGEE. This CDR3 contains 16 residues. Ten or more counts support this clonotype. Its target is unknown. The study's findings and limits: Across the CD4 and CD8 compartments, a small share of clonotypes was present in both. There was a possibility that FACS-sorted repertoires contained abundant clonotypes contaminating from the bulk population.

A 5'RACE template-switching step, the method used to make TCR cDNA, added a universal primer site and UMIs. TCRdb used MiXCR to reprocess the 5' RACE reads, holding one entry per CDR3 protein. Of about 160,000 distinct CDR3 sequences listed, around 7% are singletons. This clonotype was obtained from a man aged 18 to 35 who received the YFV17D yellow fever vaccine. This rearrangement joins TRBV9 to TRBJ2-7, with D uncertain. The material sequenced was CD4+ T cells sorted from PBMCs, taken about 5 days after the first yellow fever vaccination. The CDR3 is CASSARDHYNGYEQYF. The CDR3, as DNA: TGTGCCAGCAGCGCCCGAGACCATTACAACGGCTACGAGCAGTACTTC.